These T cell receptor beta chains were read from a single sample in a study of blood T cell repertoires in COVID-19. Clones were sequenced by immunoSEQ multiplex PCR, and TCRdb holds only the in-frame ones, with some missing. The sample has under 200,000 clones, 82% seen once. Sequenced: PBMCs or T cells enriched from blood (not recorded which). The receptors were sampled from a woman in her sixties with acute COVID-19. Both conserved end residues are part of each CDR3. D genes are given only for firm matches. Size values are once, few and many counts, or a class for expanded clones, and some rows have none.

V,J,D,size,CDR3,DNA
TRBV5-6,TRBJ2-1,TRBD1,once,CASSLRDSPYNEQFF,TGTGCCAGCAGCTTGAGGGACAGCCCTTACAATGAGCAGTTCTTC
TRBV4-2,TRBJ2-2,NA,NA,CASSPREGVNTGELFF,TGTGCCAGCAGCCCCCGCGAGGGGGTGAACACCGGGGAGCTGTTTTTT
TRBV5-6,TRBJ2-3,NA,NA,CASSLPPPRDTQYF,TGTGCCAGCAGCTTGCCTCCGCCCCGGGATACGCAGTATTTT
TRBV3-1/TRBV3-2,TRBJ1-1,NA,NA,CASSQATEAFF,TGTGCCAGCAGCCAAGCGACAGAAGCTTTCTTT
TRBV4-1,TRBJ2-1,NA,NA,CASSQNKNEQFF,TGCGCCAGCAGCCAAAACAAAAATGAGCAGTTCTTC
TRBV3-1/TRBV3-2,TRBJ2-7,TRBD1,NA,CASSGGQGPRYF,TGTGCCAGCAGCGGAGGACAGGGGCCTCGCTACTTC
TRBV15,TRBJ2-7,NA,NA,CATSPAGRAHDEQYF,TGTGCCACCAGCCCCGCGGGGCGGGCCCATGACGAGCAGTACTTC
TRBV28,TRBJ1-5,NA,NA,CASSFGSGNQPQHF,TGTGCCAGCAGTTTCGGGAGTGGCAATCAGCCCCAGCATTTT
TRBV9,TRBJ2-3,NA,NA,CASSVGSVPTDTQYF,TGTGCCAGCAGCGTAGGTAGCGTACCCACAGATACGCAGTATTTT
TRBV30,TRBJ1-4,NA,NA,CAWTDSATNEKLFF,TGTGCCTGGACCGACAGTGCAACTAATGAAAAACTGTTTTTT
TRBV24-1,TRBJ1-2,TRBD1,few,CATSDPFGQGGAGYTF,TGTGCCACCAGTGACCCCTTCGGACAGGGGGGAGCTGGCTACACCTTC
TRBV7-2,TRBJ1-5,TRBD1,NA,CASSTGGNQPQHF,TGTGCCAGCAGCACAGGGGGAAATCAGCCCCAGCATTTT
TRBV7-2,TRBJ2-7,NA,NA,CASSRSSYEQYF,TGTGCCAGCAGCCGGAGCTCCTACGAGCAGTACTTC
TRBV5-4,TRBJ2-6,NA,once,CASSSRLFSGANVLTF,TGTGCCAGCAGTTCAAGACTCTTCTCTGGGGCCAACGTCCTGACTTTC
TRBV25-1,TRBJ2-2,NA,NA,CASSQGSTGELFF,TGTGCCAGCAGTCAGGGTTCCACCGGGGAGCTGTTTTTT
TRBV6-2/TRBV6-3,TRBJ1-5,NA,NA,CASRPGREHQPQHF,TGTGCCAGCCGCCCAGGGCGGGAACATCAGCCCCAGCATTTT
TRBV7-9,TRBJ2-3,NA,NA,CASRNSRRGGLTDTQYF,TGTGCCAGCAGAAATAGTCGGAGGGGGGGTCTCACAGATACGCAGTATTTT
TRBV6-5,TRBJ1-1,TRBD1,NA,CASRGQRYTEAFF,TGTGCCAGCAGGGGACAGAGGTACACTGAAGCTTTCTTT
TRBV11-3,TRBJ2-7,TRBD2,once,CASSLGGLGEQYF,TGTGCCAGCAGTTTAGGGGGACTAGGCGAGCAGTACTTC
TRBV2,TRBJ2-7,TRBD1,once,CASSRDSNEQYF,TGTGCCAGCAGTAGGGACAGCAACGAGCAGTACTTC
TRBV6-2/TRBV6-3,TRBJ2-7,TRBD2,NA,CASSYSDSGSRYEQYF,TGTGCCAGCAGTTACTCGGATAGCGGGAGTCGATACGAGCAGTACTTC
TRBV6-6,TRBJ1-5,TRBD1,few,CAGQTGGSNQPQHF,TGTGCCGGACAGACAGGGGGAAGCAATCAGCCCCAGCATTTT
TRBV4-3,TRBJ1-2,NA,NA,CASSQIQGYGYTF,TGCGCCAGCAGCCAGATCCAGGGCTATGGCTACACCTTC
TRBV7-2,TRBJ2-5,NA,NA,CASSYREGETQYF,TGTGCCAGCAGCTACAGGGAGGGGGAGACCCAGTACTTC
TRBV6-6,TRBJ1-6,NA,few,CASSSGLDNSPLHF,TGTGCCAGCAGTTCGGGGTTAGATAATTCACCCCTCCACTTT
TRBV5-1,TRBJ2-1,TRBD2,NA,CASSLGLASYNEQFF,TGCGCCAGCAGCTTGGGACTAGCCTCCTACAATGAGCAGTTCTTC
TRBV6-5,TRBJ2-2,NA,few,CASIRTANTGELFF,TGTGCCAGTATACGGACAGCGAACACCGGGGAGCTGTTTTTT
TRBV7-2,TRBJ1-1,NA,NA,CASSLAGATEAFF,TGTGCCAGCAGCTTAGCGGGGGCTACTGAAGCTTTCTTT
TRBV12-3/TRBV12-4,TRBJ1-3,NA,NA,CASSLAGAVVVYF,TGTGCCAGCAGTTTAGCTGGGGCAGTAGTTGTATATTTT
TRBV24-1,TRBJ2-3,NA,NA,CATSDLARGNTQYF,TGTGCCACCAGTGACCTTGCCCGGGGGAATACGCAGTATTTT
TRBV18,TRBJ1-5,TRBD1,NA,CASSPGQGVQPQHF,TGTGCCAGCTCACCAGGACAGGGGGTTCAGCCCCAGCATTTT
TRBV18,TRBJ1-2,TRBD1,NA,CASSPPGQGGGYTF,TGTGCCAGCTCACCCCCCGGACAGGGAGGTGGCTACACCTTC
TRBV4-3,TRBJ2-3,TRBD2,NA,CASSQDKAGVADTQYF,TGCGCCAGCAGCCAAGATAAAGCGGGAGTGGCAGATACGCAGTATTTT
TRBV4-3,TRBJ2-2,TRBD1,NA,CASSPEGAVGELFF,TGCGCCAGCAGCCCAGAGGGGGCGGTCGGGGAGCTGTTTTTT
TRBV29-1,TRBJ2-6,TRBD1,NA,CSVRQGTGANVLTF,TGCAGCGTTAGACAGGGTACTGGGGCCAACGTCCTGACTTTC
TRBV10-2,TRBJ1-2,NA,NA,CASSGAASYGYTF,TGCGCCAGCAGTGGGGCAGCCAGTTATGGCTACACCTTC
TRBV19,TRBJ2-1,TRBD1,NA,CASSILRDRVYNEQFF,TGTGCCAGTAGTATACTGCGGGACAGGGTCTACAATGAGCAGTTCTTC
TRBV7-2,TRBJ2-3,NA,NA,CASSLAISTDTQYF,TGTGCCAGCAGCTTAGCCATTAGCACAGATACGCAGTATTTT
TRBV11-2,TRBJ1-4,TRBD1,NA,CASSSWTGGAGTNEKLFF,TGTGCCAGCAGCTCCTGGACAGGGGGCGCGGGAACTAATGAAAAACTGTTTTTT
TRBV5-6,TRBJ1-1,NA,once,CASSSTLNTEAFF,TGTGCCAGCAGCTCAACACTGAACACTGAAGCTTTCTTT
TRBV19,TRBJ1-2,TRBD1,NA,CASRKYRGGYTF,TGTGCCAGTAGAAAATACAGGGGGGGCTACACCTTC
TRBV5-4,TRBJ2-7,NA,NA,CASSFQGHYEQYF,TGTGCCAGCAGCTTTCAGGGCCACTACGAGCAGTACTTC